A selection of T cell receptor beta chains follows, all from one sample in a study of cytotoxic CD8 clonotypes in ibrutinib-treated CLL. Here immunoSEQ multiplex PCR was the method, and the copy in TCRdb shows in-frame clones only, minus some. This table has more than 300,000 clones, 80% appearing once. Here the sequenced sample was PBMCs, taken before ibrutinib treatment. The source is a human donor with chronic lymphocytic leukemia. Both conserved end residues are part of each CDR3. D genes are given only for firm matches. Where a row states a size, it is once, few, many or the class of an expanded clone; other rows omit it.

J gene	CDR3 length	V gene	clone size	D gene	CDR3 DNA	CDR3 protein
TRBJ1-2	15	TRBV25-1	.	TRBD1	TGTGCCAGCAGTGGCCGGACAGGGGTTGACTATGGCTACACCTTC	CASSGRTGVDYGYTF
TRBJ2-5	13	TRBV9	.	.	TGTGCCAGCAGCGTAGATTTTGGGGAGACCCAGTACTTC	CASSVDFGETQYF
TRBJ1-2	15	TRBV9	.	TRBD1	TGTGCCAGCAGCGTAGGTCAGGGGACAGGTATCGGCTACACCTTC	CASSVGQGTGIGYTF
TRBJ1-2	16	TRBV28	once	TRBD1	TGTGCCAGCAGTTCTCAGGGGACAGGGGGAGGGTATGGCTACACCTTC	CASSSQGTGGGYGYTF
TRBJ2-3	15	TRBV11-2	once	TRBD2	TGTGCCAGCAGCTTAGACCTAGCGGGAGTAGATACGCAGTATTTT	CASSLDLAGVDTQYF
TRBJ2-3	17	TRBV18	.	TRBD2	TGTGCCAGCTCACCAGAAGTTGCGGGAGGGCAGTCAGATACGCAGTATTTT	CASSPEVAGGQSDTQYF
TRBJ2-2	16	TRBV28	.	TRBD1	TGTGCCAGCAGTTTACCCGGACAGGGCCTAGTCGGGGAGCTGTTTTTT	CASSLPGQGLVGELFF
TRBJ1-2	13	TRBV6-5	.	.	TGTGCCAGCAGTTATTTTGCGTCAAATGGCTACACCTTC	CASSYFASNGYTF
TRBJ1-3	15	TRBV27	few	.	TGTGCCAGCAGTTCAACAGGGTACTCTGGAAACACCATATATTTT	CASSSTGYSGNTIYF
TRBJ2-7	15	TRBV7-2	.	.	TGTGCCAGCACCTTACTGAGGGCAGGGGATTACGAGCAGTACTTC	CASTLLRAGDYEQYF
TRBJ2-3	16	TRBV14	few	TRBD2	TGTGCCAGCAGCCATGGGTCATATACTAGCGGAGATACGCAGTATTTT	CASSHGSYTSGDTQYF
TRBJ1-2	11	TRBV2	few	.	TGTGCCAGCAGACCGGAACAGGGCTACACCTTC	CASRPEQGYTF
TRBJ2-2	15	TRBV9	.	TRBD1	TGTGCCAGCAGCGCAGGGGGACAGGGCACCGGGGAGCTGTTTTTT	CASSAGGQGTGELFF
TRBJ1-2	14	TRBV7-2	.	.	TGTGCCAGCAGCCTTGAAGTCGCCAACTATGGCTACACCTTC	CASSLEVANYGYTF
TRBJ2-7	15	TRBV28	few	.	TGTGCCAGCAGAATTCGAACCAACGGGGTCTACGAGCAGTACTTC	CASRIRTNGVYEQYF
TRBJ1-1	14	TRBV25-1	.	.	TGTGCCAGCAGTGATATAGCTTTGAACACTGAAGCTTTCTTT	CASSDIALNTEAFF
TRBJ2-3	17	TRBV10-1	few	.	TGCGCCAGCACCCTAACTGACAGACCGTCACCCACAGATACGCAGTATTTT	CASTLTDRPSPTDTQYF
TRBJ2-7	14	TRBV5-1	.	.	TGCGCCAGCAGCCCAACTAGTTTGACCTACGAGCAGTACTTC	CASSPTSLTYEQYF
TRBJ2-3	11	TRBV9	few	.	TGTGCCAGCAGCGTAGCCGATGTGCAGTATTTT	CASSVADVQYF
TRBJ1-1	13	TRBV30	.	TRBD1	TGTGCCTGGAGTAGGGACAGTTCTAGCCGGGCTTTCTTT	CAWSRDSSSRAFF
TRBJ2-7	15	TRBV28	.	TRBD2	TGTGCCAGCAGTTTATTGGGGGGGAGTCAGGTCGAGCAGTACTTC	CASSLLGGSQVEQYF
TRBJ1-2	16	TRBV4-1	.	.	TGCGCCAGCAGCCGCTCAGGATCACGGATAAGCTATGGCTACACCTTC	CASSRSGSRISYGYTF
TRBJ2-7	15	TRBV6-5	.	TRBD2	TGTGCCAGCAGTTACGGGCGGGAGAGCTCCTACGAGCAGTACTTC	CASSYGRESSYEQYF
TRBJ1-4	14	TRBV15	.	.	TGTGCCACCAGCAGAGATTGGGGGAGTGAAAAACTGTTTTTT	CATSRDWGSEKLFF
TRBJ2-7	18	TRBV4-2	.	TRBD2	TGTGCCAGCAGCCAATTTCTAGCGGGATTTTCCACCCCCTACGAGCAGTACTTC	CASSQFLAGFSTPYEQYF
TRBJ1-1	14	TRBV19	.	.	TGTGCCAGTAGCGCAAGCCCACAGGGCCCTGAAGCTTTCTTT	CASSASPQGPEAFF
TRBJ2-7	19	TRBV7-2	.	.	TGTGCCAGCACCCAGAGGGGGGAGAAATTAACCCCGAGCTCCTACGAGCAGTACTTC	CASTQRGEKLTPSSYEQYF
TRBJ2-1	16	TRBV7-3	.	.	TGTGCCAGCAGCTCCACCTGGGGAGGAAGTAAGGTTGAGCAGTTCTTC	CASSSTWGGSKVEQFF
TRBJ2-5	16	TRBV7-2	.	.	TGTGCCAGCAGCTCGACTCCCATAGCGCAATTGGAGACCCAGTACTTC	CASSSTPIAQLETQYF
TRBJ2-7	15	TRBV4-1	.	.	TGCGCCAGCAGCCAGCGGACGGTTAGCTCCTACGAGCAGTACTTC	CASSQRTVSSYEQYF
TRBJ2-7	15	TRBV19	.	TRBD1	TGTGCCAGTAGTACCGGACAGGAGTTTCATCGGGAGCAGTACTTC	CASSTGQEFHREQYF
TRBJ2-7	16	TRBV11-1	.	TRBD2	TGTGCCAGCAGCTTAGTGGATCGGGAGGGCCTTGGGGAGCAGTACTTC	CASSLVDREGLGEQYF
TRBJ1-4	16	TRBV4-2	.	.	TGTGCCAGCAGCCAAGAACCCGGACAGATGAAGGAAAAACTGTTTTTT	CASSQEPGQMKEKLFF
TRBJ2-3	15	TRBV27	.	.	TGTGCCAGCAGTGATAGCGGAAGAGCCGTAGATACGCAGTATTTT	CASSDSGRAVDTQYF
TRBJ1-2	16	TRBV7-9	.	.	TGTGCCAGCAGCTTAACCCTTGTCAGACGGGACTATGGCTACACCTTC	CASSLTLVRRDYGYTF
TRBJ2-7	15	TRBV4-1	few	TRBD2	TGCGCCAGCAGCCAGGAGCGGGAGGGTATCACCGAGCAGTACTTC	CASSQEREGITEQYF
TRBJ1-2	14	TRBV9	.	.	TGTGCCAGCAGCGTAGGAGGGATTGACTATGGCTACACCTTC	CASSVGGIDYGYTF
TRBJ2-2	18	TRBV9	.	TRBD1	TGTGCCAGCAGCCCGATCCCCTACAGGGGGCAGAACACCGGGGAGCTGTTTTTT	CASSPIPYRGQNTGELFF
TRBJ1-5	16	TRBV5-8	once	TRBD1	TGTGCCAGCAGCTTGGGGCAGGGGGTGTACAATCAGCCCCAGCATTTT	CASSLGQGVYNQPQHF
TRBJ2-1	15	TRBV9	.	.	TGTGCCAGCAGCGTACAGGCGGGAACTTACAATGAGCAGTTCTTC	CASSVQAGTYNEQFF
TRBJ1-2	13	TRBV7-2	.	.	TGTGCCAGCAGCTCGGGCCAAGACTATGGCTACACCTTC	CASSSGQDYGYTF
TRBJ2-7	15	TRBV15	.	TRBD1	TGTGCCACCAGCAGAGACAGGGGGACAGGGTACGAGCAGTACTTC	CATSRDRGTGYEQYF
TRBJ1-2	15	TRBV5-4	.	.	TGTGCCAGCAGCTTGGGTGCGGCGAGGTCCGACGGCTACACCTTC	CASSLGAARSDGYTF
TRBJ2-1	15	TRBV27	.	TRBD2	TGTGCCAGCAGTCCTCGGACTAGCGCCTACAATGAGCAGTTCTTC	CASSPRTSAYNEQFF
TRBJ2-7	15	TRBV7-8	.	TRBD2	TGTGCCAGCAGCAGTCTAGCGGGAGGGTTTTACGAGCAGTACTTC	CASSSLAGGFYEQYF
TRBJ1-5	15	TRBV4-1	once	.	TGCGCCAGCAGCCACAACGGCGTAAGCGATCAGCCCCAGCATTTT	CASSHNGVSDQPQHF
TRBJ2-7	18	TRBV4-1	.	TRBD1	TGCGCCAGCAGCCCACTAGGTGTTCAGGACAGGGGGAGGTACGAGCAGTACTTC	CASSPLGVQDRGRYEQYF
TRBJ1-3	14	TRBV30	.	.	TGTGCCTGGAGGGCAGGGACTTCTGGAAACACCATATATTTT	CAWRAGTSGNTIYF
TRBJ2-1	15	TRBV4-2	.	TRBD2	TGTGCCAGCAGCCAGGGACTAGCGGGGGACAATGAGCAGTTCTTC	CASSQGLAGDNEQFF
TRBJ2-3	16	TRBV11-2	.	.	TGTGCCAGCAGCTTAGAACCCCCCCGATACACAGATACGCAGTATTTT	CASSLEPPRYTDTQYF
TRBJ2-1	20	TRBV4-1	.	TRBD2	TGCGCCAGCAGCCAAATTAGCGGGAGGTCCGGACCGAGCTCCTACAATGAGCAGTTCTTC	CASSQISGRSGPSSYNEQFF
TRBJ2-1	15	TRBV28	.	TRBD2	TGTGCCAGCAGTTCCCATGCGGGAGTGAGTAATGAGCAGTTCTTC	CASSSHAGVSNEQFF
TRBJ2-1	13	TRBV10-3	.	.	TGTGCCATCAGTGAGACGGCTAGGAATGAGCAGTTCTTC	CAISETARNEQFF
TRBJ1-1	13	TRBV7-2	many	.	TGTGCCAGCAGCTTACAACCGAACACTGAAGCTTTCTTT	CASSLQPNTEAFF
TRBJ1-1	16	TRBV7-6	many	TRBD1	TGTGCCAGCAGCATCCATGACAGGGGAGCTAGGACTGAAGCTTTCTTT	CASSIHDRGARTEAFF
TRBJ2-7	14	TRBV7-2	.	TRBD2	TGTGCCAGCAGCCCAGAGGCGGGAGTCTACGAGCAGTACTTC	CASSPEAGVYEQYF
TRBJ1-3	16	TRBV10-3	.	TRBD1	TGTGCCATCAGTGATCCAGACAGGGGCTCTGGAAACACCATATATTTT	CAISDPDRGSGNTIYF
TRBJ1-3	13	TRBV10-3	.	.	TGTGCCATCAGCAAACTACCCGAAAACACCATATATTTT	CAISKLPENTIYF
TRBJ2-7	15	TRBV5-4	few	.	TGTGCCAGCAGCCCGACAGGAGCCGGCTCCTACGAGCAGTACTTC	CASSPTGAGSYEQYF